The T cell receptor beta chain under discussion was sequenced for a study of T cell responses to AZD1222 COVID-19 vaccine. Looking at the study overall: Pooling of second doses given at about 4 or about 12 weeks was done.

Profiling relied on immunoSEQ multiplex PCR, and the TCRdb table lists in-frame clones only, not all of them. Of about 60,000 clones in the sample, approximately 86% were seen once. Points on this clone: No antigen is known for it.

General observations from the study: Seropositive at baseline were only a handful of AZD1222 recipients. A rise in Spike-specific TCR breadth and depth followed two AZD1222 doses. The sample set comprised mostly white British donors with more females, and clonal diversity was possibly underestimated.

The TCR was taken from an adult in good health. Here the sequenced sample was peripheral blood, taken on day 0 of AZD1222 vaccination.

The CDR3 DNA reads TGTGCCAGCAGCGTATCAAGTAACTCCTACGAGCAGTACTTC. As protein: CASSVSSNSYEQYF. The V gene is TRBV9, the J gene TRBJ2-7, with no clear D. The CDR3 runs 14 residues. V lost 1 base, J lost 0 bases, and 8 bases lay in between. The germline CDR1 and CDR2 sequences are SGDLS and YYNGEE.